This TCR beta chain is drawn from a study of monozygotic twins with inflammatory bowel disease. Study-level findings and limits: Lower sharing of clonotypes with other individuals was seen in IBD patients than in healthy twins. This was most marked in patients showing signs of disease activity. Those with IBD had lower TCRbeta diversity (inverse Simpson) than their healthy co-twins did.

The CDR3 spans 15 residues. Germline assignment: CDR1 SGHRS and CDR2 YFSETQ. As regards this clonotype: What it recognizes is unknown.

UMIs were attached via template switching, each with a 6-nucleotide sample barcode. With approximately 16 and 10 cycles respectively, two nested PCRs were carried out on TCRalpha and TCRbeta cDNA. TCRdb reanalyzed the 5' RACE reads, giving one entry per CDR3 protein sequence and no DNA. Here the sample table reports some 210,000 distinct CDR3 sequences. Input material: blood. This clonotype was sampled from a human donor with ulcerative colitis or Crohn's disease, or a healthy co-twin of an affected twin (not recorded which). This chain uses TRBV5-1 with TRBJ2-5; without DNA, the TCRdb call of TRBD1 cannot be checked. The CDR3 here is CASSWTGSPQETQYF.